This T cell receptor (beta chain) was sequenced in a study of T cells expressing NK-cell markers. Turning to the study itself: Of eight sequenced donors, seven were HCMV-seropositive and one HCMV-seronegative. Study-wide results and caveats: NKG2C+ dominant clonotypes from 6 or 7 donors made up about 1.0-8% of CD8+ T cells. Whether expanded NKG2C+ T cell clones were HCMV-specific remained unclear.

This CDR3 spans 15 amino acids. Notes on this clonotype: What it recognizes is unknown.

5'RACE template switching built TCR beta cDNA with unique molecular identifiers. TCRdb derives one entry per CDR3 protein from the 5' RACE reads, leaving out DNA. This listing includes hundreds of thousands of distinct CDR3 sequences. The V and J genes are TRBV12-3 or TRBV12-4 and TRBJ2-5; with no DNA, the TCRdb D assignment of TRBD1 cannot be verified. The material sequenced was blood T cells: a sorted CD56 or NKG2C T cell subset, CD4+ or CD8+ T cells, or bulk PBMC T cells (not recorded which). This receptor was taken from a woman aged 18-69 years in good health. The CDR3 spells CASSPGPGGAETQYF.